The 30 T cell receptor beta chains below come from one sample, sequenced in a study of cytomegalovirus exposure and HLA in healthy donors. Researchers ran the PCR with 60 Vbeta and 13 Jbeta primers. Repertoires were generated with immunoSEQ multiplex PCR, while TCRdb's copy carries only in-frame clones and drops some. The sample contains around 150,000 clones, over 75% of which appear only once. Input material: PBMCs. Receptors originate from a man in his forties or fifties in good health and CMV-seropositive.

V usage is TRBV2 and J usage is TRBJ2-3; 9 positions agree with TRBD2. The CDR3 is 15 amino acids. With 8 bases clipped from V and 2 bases from J, the junction kept 8 bases outside the gene matches. CDR1 and CDR2 from the germline V gene are SNHLY and FYNNEI. The CDR3 nucleotides read TGTGCCAGCGTAAGCGGGGGGCTTCCCACAGATACGCAGTATTTT. The encoded protein is CASVSGGLPTDTQYF.

About this clone itself: It is likely a read error: a sequence one base away is far more abundant. Different DNA sequences within this sample yield the same CDR3. V and J are TRBV7-9 and TRBJ1-2, with 7 bases matching TRBD1. This CDR3 is built from 13 residues. The V gene end was trimmed by 3 bases and the J gene end by 2 bases; junction bases not matched to a gene: 0. CDR1 is SEHNR and CDR2 is FQNEAQ in the germline V gene (reference sequence). The CDR3 DNA follows: TGTGCCAGCAGCTTGGGACAGAACTATGGCTACACCTTC. Protein: CASSLGQNYGYTF.

The CDR3 region is CASSVGTSGGQGTQYF. In nucleotides, the CDR3 is TGTGCCAGCAGCGTAGGGACTAGCGGGGGGCAGGGTACGCAGTATTTT. The chain recombines TRBV9 with TRBJ2-3; 14 nucleotides align to TRBD2. The CDR3 sequence is 16 residues long. CDR1 SGDLS and CDR2 YYNGEE come from the germline V gene. V shed 0 bases, J shed 8 bases, and the junction held 5 bases outside the gene matches. Looking up the rest from reference TRBV9 and TRBJ2-3 gives the full variable domain: DSGVTQTPKHLITATGQRVTLRCSPRSGDLSVYWYQQSLDQGLQFLIQYYNGEERAKGNILERFSAQQFPDLHSELNLSSLELGDSALYFCASSVGTSGGQGTQYFGPGTRLTVL.

The chain has TRBV27 and TRBJ2-3; weak D call: TRBD2 (5 bases). Germline V gene data show CDR1 as MNHEY and CDR2 as SMNVEV (reference sequence). The CDR3 totals 16 residues. With 6 bases removed from V and 7 bases from J, the gap between germline ends came to 23 bases. In nucleotides, the CDR3 is TGTGCCAGCAGATCCCTTGGCGGACTCGTGGGAAATACGCAGTATTTT. This translates into CASRSLGGLVGNTQYF.

This clone was seen a handful of times. The chain combines TRBV28 with TRBJ2-2; the match to TRBD1 covers 8 bases. V lost 6 bases, J lost 2 bases, and 11 bases stayed unmatched. Germline CDR1 MDHEN, CDR2 SYDVKM. CDR3 size: 17 residues. The CDR3 region is CASSQQTTGANTGELFF. As DNA, the CDR3 is TGTGCCAGCAGCCAGCAGACGACAGGGGCTAACACCGGGGAGCTGTTTTTT.

The chain combines TRBV4-1 with TRBJ1-3, with TRBD1 identical over 9 bases. The V and J ends lost 5 bases and 3 bases, in that order; junction bases with no gene match: 8. The CDR3 has 16 residues. Germline CDR1 and CDR2: MGHRA and YSYEKL. The CDR3 here is CASSSLQGASGNTIYF. CDR3 DNA: TGCGCCAGCAGCTCGCTACAGGGGGCGAGTGGAAACACCATATATTTT.

This clone was seen only once. The J gene is TRBJ2-1, the V gene TRBV18; D is uncertain. Germline lookup yields CDR1 KGHSH and CDR2 LQKENI. The CDR3 totals 14 residues. Trimming removed 1 base from V and 1 base from J, with 5 bases in between. As DNA, the CDR3 is TGTGCCAGCTCACCACTACAGTCCTACAATGAGCAGTTCTTC. Protein sequence: CASSPLQSYNEQFF.

A single count supports this clone. The V and J genes are TRBV5-1 and TRBJ1-1; 9 bases map to TRBD1. Per germline, CDR1 SGHRS and CDR2 YFSETQ. V gave up 0 bases and J gave up 1 base; unmatched junction bases: 4. The CDR3 spans 16 residues. In nucleotides, the CDR3 is TGCGCCAGCAGCTTGGACAGGGGGCAGGGGAACACTGAAGCTTTCTTT. It yields the protein CASSLDRGQGNTEAFF.

The chain employs TRBV19 and TRBJ1-2; D remains unclear. Germline CDR1 LNHDA, CDR2 SQIVND (reference sequence). V gave up 8 bases and J gave up 1 base, with 38 bases separating them. This CDR3 has 22 amino acids. CDR3 sequence reads: CASAGFAQDDPDLPRFNYGYTF. CDR3 nucleotide sequence: TGTGCCAGTGCCGGGTTCGCTCAAGATGACCCAGATCTCCCCAGATTTAACTATGGCTACACCTTC. The full variable domain, in which reference TRBV19 and TRBJ1-2 provide the parts outside the CDR3, is DGGITQSPKYLFRKEGQNVTLSCEQNLNHDAMYWYRQDPGQGLRLIYYSQIVNDFQKGDIAEGYSVSREKKESFPLTVTSAQKNPTAFYLCASAGFAQDDPDLPRFNYGYTFGSGTRLTVV.

This chain joins TRBV9 and TRBJ2-3; TRBD2 aligns across 8 bases. After removal of 3 bases from V and 5 bases from J, the junction contained 5 bases not matched to a gene. Germline values: CDR1 SGDLS, CDR2 YYNGEE. The CDR3 runs to 14 residues. The CDR3 region is CASSDGLAGDTQYF. CDR3 nucleotide sequence: TGTGCCAGCAGCGACGGACTAGCTGGAGATACGCAGTATTTT.

This clone came up a few times. The chain recombines TRBV11-2 with TRBJ2-2; 7 positions agree with TRBD2. The CDR3 is made up of 16 amino acids. V shed 3 bases and J 5 bases; nucleotides not matched to a gene: 9. The germline V gene encodes CDR1 SGHAT and CDR2 FQNNGV. CDR3 DNA sequence: TGTGCCAGCAGCTTTTTTCCAAGCGGGATGACCGGGGAGCTGTTTTTT. The encoded protein is CASSFFPSGMTGELFF.

The chain has TRBV19 and TRBJ2-3, with D possibly being TRBD2 (5 bases). Germline assignment: CDR1 LNHDA and CDR2 SQIVND (reference sequence). The ends were cut back, 3 bases at V and 4 bases at J, with 14 bases in the middle. CDR3 length: 15 residues. CDR3 in DNA: TGTGCCAGTAGTATTAAGGGCCGGGGTGCAGATACGCAGTATTTT. Its protein product is CASSIKGRGADTQYF.

This clone was detected a few times. The V and J genes are TRBV2 and TRBJ2-1, with D maybe TRBD1 (6 bases). This CDR3 has 14 amino acids. Trimming took 8 bases from V and 0 from J, leaving 11 bases between them. Germline CDR1 is SNHLY and CDR2 is FYNNEI. This chain's CDR3 is CASADSSSYNEQFF. In DNA form, the CDR3 reads TGTGCCAGCGCGGACAGTAGCTCCTACAATGAGCAGTTCTTC.

The rearrangement joins TRBV6-6 to TRBJ2-3, with 8 bases aligning to TRBD1. The CDR3 runs 15 residues. Trimming at V came to 2 bases and at J to 1 base, leaving 2 bases not matched to a gene. Germline V gene data show CDR1 as MNHNY and CDR2 as SVGAGI (reference sequence). CDR3 in amino acids: CASSYGQGGTDTQYF. The CDR3 DNA follows: TGTGCCAGCAGTTACGGACAGGGAGGCACAGATACGCAGTATTTT.

The V and J genes are TRBV6-5 and TRBJ2-5; maybe TRBD2 (5 bases). The CDR3 runs to 13 residues. Trimming shortened V by 2 bases and J by 8 bases, and 12 bases separated the two germline ends. Germline V gives CDR1 MNHEY, CDR2 SVGAGI. The CDR3 loop is CASSYGGPETQYF. As DNA, the CDR3 is TGTGCCAGCAGTTACGGCGGGCCAGAAACCCAGTACTTC.

This clone was recorded once. The J gene is TRBJ1-4, the V gene TRBV5-6; D gene uncertain. Trimming took 4 bases from V and 0 from J, leaving 13 bases between them. Germline CDR1 is SGHDT and CDR2 is YYEEEE. The CDR3 totals 16 residues. CDR3 amino acids: CASSRATGATNEKLFF. The CDR3 DNA reads TGTGCCAGCAGCCGAGCTACTGGAGCAACTAATGAAAAACTGTTTTTT.

CDR3 loop: CASSVGTGDSNQPQHF. CDR3 bases: TGTGCCAGCAGCGTTGGTACAGGGGATAGCAATCAGCCCCAGCATTTT. The chain combines TRBV9 with TRBJ1-5, with 7 bases aligning to TRBD1. The ends lost 2 bases at V and 0 bases at J; junction bases unmatched: 5. This CDR3 is built from 16 residues. The germline V gene encodes CDR1 SGDLS and CDR2 YYNGEE.

The rearrangement links TRBV9 to TRBJ1-1; D ambiguous. V lost 4 bases and J 0 bases, leaving 13 bases between the germline ends. The germline gives CDR1 SGDLS, CDR2 YYNGEE. The CDR3 length is 15 residues. The CDR3 DNA follows: TGTGCCAGCAGCCCCGAGCCGGGGTTGAACACTGAAGCTTTCTTT. Its translation is CASSPEPGLNTEAFF.

This sequence joins TRBV4-3 and TRBJ2-7; a possible D gene is TRBD1 (6 bases). This CDR3 region has 15 residues. The germline V gene has CDR1 LGHNA and CDR2 YSLEER. Trimming left V 3 bases short and J 0 bases short, with 12 bases between. The CDR3 here is CASSQPGVGSYEQYF. For the CDR3, the DNA is TGCGCCAGCAGCCAGCCAGGGGTGGGCTCCTACGAGCAGTACTTC.

V is TRBV19 and J is TRBJ2-1, with 7 bases that match TRBD2. CDR3 length: 16 amino acids. V lost 7 bases to trimming and J lost 3 bases; unmatched junction nucleotides: 12. The V gene's germline CDR1 is LNHDA and CDR2 SQIVND (reference sequence). The DNA of the CDR3 is TGTGCCAGTACTCATGGGTACAAGCGGGGCTACAATGAGCAGTTCTTC. This gives the protein CASTHGYKRGYNEQFF.

The chain uses TRBV21-1 and TRBJ2-7; the table's D call, TRBD2, has no DNA check behind it. TRBV21-1 constitutes a pseudogene. The CDR3 extends over 14 amino acids. The CDR3 is CASSPGFLMDEQYV. The CDR3 DNA reads as TGTGCCAGCAGCCCGGGGTTTCTCATGGACGAGCAGTACGTC.

The chain employs TRBV2 and TRBJ1-1; TRBD1 aligns across 9 bases. This CDR3 has 17 residues. V lost 5 bases and J lost 0; bases outside the gene matches: 10. The germline CDR1 and CDR2 sequences are SNHLY and FYNNEI. CDR3 in amino acids: CASSSPTGGAMNTEAFF. CDR3 coding DNA: TGTGCCAGCAGTTCACCCACAGGGGGCGCGATGAACACTGAAGCTTTCTTT.

V is TRBV19 and J is TRBJ2-3; weak D call: TRBD2 (5 bases). Looked up from germline, CDR1 is LNHDA and CDR2 is SQIVND (reference sequence). This CDR3 spans 14 amino acids. Trimming pared 8 bases from V and 2 bases from J, leaving 14 bases between. The CDR3 here is CASDLGMNTDTQYF. The CDR3 DNA reads as TGTGCCAGTGACCTCGGGATGAACACAGATACGCAGTATTTT.

This chain uses TRBV6-1 with TRBJ2-1, with D maybe TRBD2 (5 bases). V was pared by 0 bases and J by 5 bases, with 14 bases between. Germline V gene lookup returns CDR1 MNHNS and CDR2 SASEGT. CDR3 length equals 16 residues. The CDR3 is CASSEARQEVHNEQFF. The CDR3 region has the DNA TGTGCCAGCAGTGAAGCGCGTCAGGAGGTACACAATGAGCAGTTCTTC.

V and J are TRBV7-8 and TRBJ2-7; TRBD1 is a possible D gene (5 bases). CDR3 length: 13 amino acids. The V end was cut by 5 bases, the J end by 3 bases, with 11 bases between. From germline, CDR1 is SGHVS and CDR2 FQNEAQ. CDR3 loop: CASSLLTDYEQYF. The CDR3 DNA follows: TGTGCCAGCAGCCTTTTGACAGACTACGAGCAGTACTTC.

This clone was recorded a few times. The chain combines TRBV4-1 with TRBJ1-1; D not resolved. The germline V gene has CDR1 MGHRA and CDR2 YSYEKL. The CDR3 is 16 residues long. Trimming left V 0 bases short and J 5 bases short, with 16 bases between. CDR3 residues: CASSQELSLTITEAFF. In DNA, the CDR3 is TGCGCCAGCAGCCAAGAATTGAGCTTAACCATTACTGAAGCTTTCTTT.

This sequence joins TRBV6-1 and TRBJ1-2; D call uncertain. Germline CDR1 and CDR2: MNHNS and SASEGT. The germline V and J ends were trimmed by 5 bases and 6 bases, with 13 bases remaining between them. The CDR3 totals 13 residues. The CDR3 protein is CASSLDPRNGYTF. In DNA, the CDR3 is TGTGCCAGCAGTTTAGACCCCAGGAATGGCTACACCTTC.

V is TRBV6-1 and J is TRBJ2-7; 10 bases line up with TRBD1. This CDR3 region has 18 residues. V shed 0 bases and J 4 bases; nucleotides not matched to a gene: 12. Germline V lookup: CDR1 MNHNS, CDR2 SASEGT. The CDR3 region has the DNA TGTGCCAGCAGTGAAGCTCCACCGGAGACAGGGGGCGCGTACGAGCAGTACGTC. Protein: CASSEAPPETGGAYEQYV.

This sequence joins TRBV25-1 and TRBJ1-1, with D possibly matching TRBD1 (6 bases). In germline, CDR1 is MGHDK, CDR2 SYGVNS. The CDR3 totals 14 residues. V was shortened by 6 bases and J by 5 bases, with 16 bases between the two germline ends. The CDR3 DNA reads TGTGCCAGCAGAAAATTGGGGGCTGGTACTGAAGCTTTCTTT. Its protein is CASRKLGAGTEAFF.

The chain has TRBV7-8 and TRBJ2-5; maybe TRBD2 (5 bases). V lost 2 bases, J lost 10 bases, and 17 bases lay in between. Germline CDR1 SGHVS, CDR2 FQNEAQ. The CDR3 length is 14 residues. The CDR3 loop is CASSLKEHGVSQYF. In DNA form, the CDR3 reads TGTGCCAGCAGCTTAAAAGAGCACGGGGTGAGCCAGTACTTC. The complete variable domain, with remaining parts taken from reference TRBV7-8 and TRBJ2-5, reads GAGVSQSPRYKVAKRGQDVALRCDPISGHVSLFWYQQALGQGPEFLTYFQNEAQLDKSGLPSDRFFAERPEGSVSTLKIQRTQQEDSAVYLCASSLKEHGVSQYFGPGTRLLVL.